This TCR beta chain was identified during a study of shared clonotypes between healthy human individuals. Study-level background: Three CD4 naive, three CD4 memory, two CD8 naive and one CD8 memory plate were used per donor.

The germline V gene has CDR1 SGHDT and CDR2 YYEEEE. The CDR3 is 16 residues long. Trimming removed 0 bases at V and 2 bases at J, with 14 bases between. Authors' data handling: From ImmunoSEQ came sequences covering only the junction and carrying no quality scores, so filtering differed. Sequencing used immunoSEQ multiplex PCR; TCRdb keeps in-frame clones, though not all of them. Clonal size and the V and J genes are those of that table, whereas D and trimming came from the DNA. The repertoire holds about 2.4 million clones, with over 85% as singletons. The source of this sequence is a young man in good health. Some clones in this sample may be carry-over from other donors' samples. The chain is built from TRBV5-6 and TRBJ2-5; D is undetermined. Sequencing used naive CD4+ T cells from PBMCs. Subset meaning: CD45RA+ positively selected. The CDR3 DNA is TGTGCCAGCAGCTTGGTGGCGGTGGTTGCACAAGAGACCCAGTACTTC. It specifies CASSLVAVVAQETQYF.